A single sample is the source of the 29 T cell receptor beta chains below, sequenced in a study of human T cells and chemical hapten exposure. MiXCR, run by TCRdb on the RACE reads, gives a single entry per CDR3 protein. The sample holds 240,000 or so distinct CDR3 sequences, roughly 8.9% seen once. Time point given: pre-sensitization, week 0. Noted treatment: therapeutic diphenylcyclopropenone sensitization with weekly scalp DPC. The material sequenced was whole blood, taken in connection with sensitization to the hapten diphenylcyclopropenone (DPC). The source is a woman between 35 and 50 years old with alopecia areata. Some clones in this sample may be carry-over from other donors' samples.

The CDR3 DNA follows: TGCGCCAGCAGCTTGGAGCGGGTCAGAAACTATGGCTACACCTTC. Residues: CASSLERVRNYGYTF. The chain joins TRBV5-1 to TRBJ1-2, with D unresolved. Trimming took 0 bases from V and 2 from J, leaving 11 bases between them. CDR1 and CDR2 (germline): SGHRS, YFSETQ. The CDR3 totals 15 residues.

The genes are TRBV5-1 and TRBJ2-1; possible D gene TRBD1, 5 bases. The CDR3 length is 15 residues. Trimming took 3 bases from V and 4 from J, leaving 14 bases between them. From germline, CDR1 is SGHRS and CDR2 YFSETQ. CDR3 residues: CASSSQVNLYNEQFF. Written as DNA, the CDR3 is TGCGCCAGCAGCTCACAGGTGAATTTGTACAATGAGCAGTTCTTC.

This clonotype was recorded a few times. This chain uses TRBV20-1 with TRBJ2-7; no firm D call. V gave up 6 bases and J gave up 0 bases, with 15 bases separating them. This CDR3 region has 14 residues. Germline values: CDR1 DFQATT, CDR2 SNEGSKA (reference sequence). In nucleotides, the CDR3 is TGCAGTGCACCCCGGGCAGCCCTCTCCTACGAGCAGTACTTC. Translation: CSAPRAALSYEQYF.

In its sample, this clonotype was seen a few times. V gene TRBV20-1 combines with J gene TRBJ2-1, with 8 bases identical to TRBD2. The germline CDR1 and CDR2 sequences are DFQATT and SNEGSKA (reference sequence). This CDR3 is built from 15 residues. J lost 1 base, V lost 5 bases, and 7 bases had no gene match. The CDR3 protein is CSAVGTSLSYNEQFF. The CDR3 coding sequence is TGCAGTGCTGTGGGGACTAGTCTATCCTACAATGAGCAGTTCTTC.

This clonotype was detected only a few times. The chain joins TRBV7-9 to TRBJ2-7; no clear D. The CDR3 contains 13 residues. V lost 5 bases, J lost 6 bases, and 14 bases lay in between. CDR1 and CDR2 (germline): SEHNR, FQNEAQ (reference sequence). The CDR3 sequence is CASSPPKFGEQYF. CDR3 coding DNA: TGTGCCAGCAGCCCCCCAAAATTCGGCGAGCAGTACTTC.

The gene calls are TRBV18 and TRBJ2-3; perhaps TRBD1 as D (6 bases). The ends were cut back, 5 bases at V and 5 bases at J, with 8 bases in the middle. Germline-derived CDR1 and CDR2 are KGHSH and LQKENI. There are 12 residues in the CDR3. DNA for the CDR3: TGTGCCAGCTCAGGACAGCGAGATACGCAGTATTTT. Translation: CASSGQRDTQYF.

In this sample, this clonotype turned up a few times. The V gene is TRBV12-3 or TRBV12-4, the J gene TRBJ2-7, with TRBD1 matching 11 bases. The CDR3 has 14 residues. V lost 6 bases to trimming and J lost 6 bases; unmatched junction nucleotides: 7. The CDR3 here is CASRTSGTGGEQYF. The CDR3 DNA reads as TGTGCCAGCAGGACCTCCGGGACAGGGGGCGAGCAGTACTTC.

This clonotype came up a few times. The CDR3 coding sequence is TGTGCCACCAGTGTTGGGAGGGGACCGAAAAGTAACAATGAGCAGTTCTTC. Protein product: CATSVGRGPKSNNEQFF. The chain is built from TRBV24-1 and TRBJ2-1; 7 positions agree with TRBD2. Germline V gives CDR1 KGHDR, CDR2 SFDVKD. The CDR3 is 17 amino acids. V lost 5 bases to trimming and J lost 5 bases; unmatched junction nucleotides: 14.

CDR3 coding DNA: TGTGCCAGCAGCTCCCCTCCGGGGGCGGATACGCAGTATTTT. Protein sequence: CASSSPPGADTQYF. The V and J genes are TRBV7-2 and TRBJ2-3; tentatively, D is TRBD1 or TRBD2 (6 bases each). Germline loops: CDR1 SGHTA, CDR2 FQGNSA. The V gene lost 4 bases and the J gene lost 6 bases, with 14 bases spanning the gap. The CDR3 has 14 amino acids.

The rearrangement joins TRBV6-5 to TRBJ1-1; D is undetermined. CDR1 MNHEY and CDR2 SVGAGI come from the germline V gene. The V gene lost 6 bases and the J gene lost 1 base, with 18 bases spanning the gap. The CDR3 consists of 16 residues. The CDR3 DNA reads TGTGCCAGCAGCCCGGCCCCTGCTGTTTGGAACACTGAAGCTTTCTTT. As protein: CASSPAPAVWNTEAFF.

This clonotype was recorded a few times. V is TRBV6-5 and J is TRBJ2-7; D is possibly TRBD1 (6 bases). The CDR3 consists of 16 residues. CDR1 and CDR2 (germline): MNHEY, SVGAGI. Trimming took 0 bases from V and 6 from J, leaving 18 bases between them. The CDR3 DNA reads TGTGCCAGCAGTTACTCCGGGACAAGGGCCTCCACCGAGCAGTACTTC. Amino acid sequence: CASSYSGTRASTEQYF.

The chain combines TRBV28 with TRBJ2-7; TRBD1 matches 12 bases. The CDR3 runs to 16 residues. Germline V gene lookup returns CDR1 MDHEN and CDR2 SYDVKM. The junction had 9 bases not matched to a gene; V was cut back by 5 bases and J by 4 bases. The CDR3 DNA is TGTGCCAGCAGTCCCCCTGGGACAGGGGGCACGTACGAGCAGTACTTC. As protein: CASSPPGTGGTYEQYF.

V usage is TRBV12-3 or TRBV12-4 and J usage is TRBJ1-2; D is perhaps TRBD1 (5 bases). There are 12 residues in the CDR3. Trimming removed 9 bases at V and 2 bases at J, with 10 bases between. The CDR3 nucleotides are TGTGCCAGTCGGGAGGGGAACTATGGCTACACCTTC. This codes for CASREGNYGYTF.

V gene TRBV28 combines with J gene TRBJ2-3, with 8 bases aligning to TRBD1. V dropped 6 bases and J dropped 7; count of bases not matched to a gene: 9. Germline lookup yields CDR1 MDHEN and CDR2 SYDVKM. There are 14 residues in the CDR3. CDR3 region: CASSPGQGPNTQYF. In DNA form, the CDR3 reads TGTGCCAGCAGCCCTGGACAGGGACCGAATACGCAGTATTTT.

This clonotype has just a few counts. The V gene is TRBV27, the J gene TRBJ1-1; D is ambiguous. Germline V gene sequence: CDR1 MNHEY, CDR2 SMNVEV (reference sequence). The V gene lost 1 base and the J gene lost 1 base, with 4 bases spanning the gap. This CDR3 is built from 13 residues. CDR3 sequence: CASSLFSNTEAFF. CDR3 nucleotides: TGTGCCAGCAGTTTATTTTCGAACACTGAAGCTTTCTTT.

The chain recombines TRBV6-5 with TRBJ1-5; D may be TRBD1 (5 bases). The CDR3 consists of 14 residues. Germline V gives CDR1 MNHEY, CDR2 SVGAGI. Trimming removed 2 bases at V and 6 bases at J, with 11 bases between. In DNA form, the CDR3 reads TGTGCCAGCAGTTACCGGGACGGAGGTCAGCCCCAGCATTTT. This encodes CASSYRDGGQPQHF.

The V gene is TRBV10-3, the J gene TRBJ2-1; 7 bases map to TRBD2. From germline, CDR1 is ENHRY and CDR2 SYGVKD. The V segment lost 1 base and the J segment 1 base; nucleotides outside the gene matches: 1. The CDR3 sequence is 15 residues long. This CDR3 is CAISEWGGSYNEQFF. The CDR3 coding sequence is TGTGCCATCAGTGAGTGGGGGGGATCCTACAATGAGCAGTTCTTC.

This clonotype was detected many times. DNA of the CDR3: TGTGCCAGCAGTTTATCGATCCTCTCCTACAATGAGCAGTTCTTC. It specifies CASSLSILSYNEQFF. This chain uses TRBV27 with TRBJ2-1; no clear D. CDR1 MNHEY and CDR2 SMNVEV come from the germline V gene (reference sequence). Trimming stripped 0 bases from V and 0 bases from J, with 6 bases between. CDR3 length: 15 amino acids.

V usage is TRBV12-3 or TRBV12-4 and J usage is TRBJ2-2; TRBD2 matches at 11 bases. The trim removed 7 bases at V and 5 bases at J, leaving 6 bases unmatched. The CDR3 totals 15 residues. The CDR3 nucleotides read TGTGCCAGCACCCCGACTAGCGGGATAACCGGGGAGCTGTTTTTT. Translated: CASTPTSGITGELFF.

The chain links TRBV29-1 to TRBJ1-4; maybe TRBD1 (6 bases). Germline V gene data show CDR1 as SQVTM and CDR2 as ANQGSEA. Trimming pared 1 base from V and 11 bases from J, leaving 11 bases between. This CDR3 is 12 amino acids long. The CDR3 coding sequence is TGCAGCGTTGAAGTCGGAGGGGGGAAACTGTTTTTT. Translating gives CSVEVGGGKLFF.

The rearrangement links TRBV6-5 to TRBJ2-1; the D gene is possibly TRBD1 (5 bases). There are 13 residues in the CDR3. Germline V gene data show CDR1 as MNHEY and CDR2 as SVGAGI. Trimming took 5 bases from V and 3 from J, leaving 8 bases between them. This CDR3 reads CASSADSYNEQFF. CDR3 bases: TGTGCCAGCAGTGCCGACAGCTACAATGAGCAGTTCTTC.

The chain recombines TRBV11-1 with TRBJ1-1; D not resolved. The ends were cut back, 3 bases at V and 0 bases at J, with 8 bases in the middle. The germline CDR1 and CDR2 sequences are SGHAT and FQDESV (reference sequence). This CDR3 is 14 amino acids long. DNA of the CDR3: TGTGCCAGCAGCTTCAGACGGCTGAACACTGAAGCTTTCTTT. It is translated as CASSFRRLNTEAFF. The variable domain in full, with the rest retrieved from reference TRBV11-1 and TRBJ1-1, is EAEVAQSPRYKITEKSQAVAFWCDPISGHATLYWYRQILGQGPELLVQFQDESVVDDSQLPKDRFSAERLKGVDSTLKIQPAELGDSAMYLCASSFRRLNTEAFFGQGTRLTVV.

Only a few counts were recorded for this clonotype. The V and J genes are TRBV12-3 or TRBV12-4 and TRBJ2-7, with 12 bases fitting TRBD2. The V gene end was trimmed by 5 bases and the J gene end by 7 bases; junction bases not matched to a gene: 18. The length of the CDR3 is 18 residues. In DNA, the CDR3 is TGTGCCAGCAGTCCACGGACTAGCGGGACCTTGGGTCGGGAGGAGCAGTACTTC. Translated: CASSPRTSGTLGREEQYF.

The chain links TRBV6-1 to TRBJ2-7; TRBD2 might be the D (6 bases). The CDR3 loop spans 13 amino acids. Germline V gives CDR1 MNHNS, CDR2 SASEGT. The V gene lost 11 bases and the J gene lost 1 base, with 15 bases spanning the gap. DNA of the CDR3: TGTGCCCAGCGGAGTCGGGAGTCCTACGAGCAGTACTTC. Its translation: CAQRSRESYEQYF.

In this sample, this clonotype turned up a few times. V gene TRBV28 combines with J gene TRBJ2-2, with D perhaps matching TRBD2 (5 bases). The CDR3 sequence is 14 residues long. Trimming cost V 3 bases and J 7 bases, with 12 bases left between them. Germline V CDR1 and CDR2: MDHEN, SYDVKM. The CDR3 region has the DNA TGTGCCAGCAGTTTCGCCCGGACTGGCGGGGAGCTGTTTTTT. Protein product: CASSFARTGGELFF.

This clonotype was observed a handful of times. V and J are TRBV30 and TRBJ2-2; D might be TRBD1 (5 bases). CDR1 and CDR2 (germline): GTSNPN, SVGIG (reference sequence). Trimming took 4 bases from V and 7 from J, leaving 10 bases between them. The CDR3 covers 12 residues. CDR3 sequence (DNA): TGTGCCTGGACAGGGCTCGGCGGGGAGCTGTTTTTT. This gives the protein CAWTGLGGELFF.

J is TRBJ2-7 and V is TRBV27; D is tentatively TRBD1 or TRBD2 (6 bases each). The CDR3 covers 14 residues. The ends were cut back, 8 bases at V and 0 bases at J, with 14 bases in the middle. The germline gives CDR1 MNHEY, CDR2 SMNVEV (reference sequence). The CDR3 coding sequence is TGTGCCAGCCGAGGGGGACTTAGCTCCTACGAGCAGTACTTC. Its protein product is CASRGGLSSYEQYF.

Only a few counts were recorded for this clonotype. CDR3 amino acids: CSAGSSYYEQYF. In DNA, the CDR3 is TGCAGTGCGGGGAGCAGTTACTACGAGCAGTACTTC. This sequence joins TRBV20-1 and TRBJ2-7, with a tentative D call TRBD2 (5 bases). The germline gives CDR1 DFQATT, CDR2 SNEGSKA (reference sequence). Trimming took off 6 bases at V and 3 bases at J, with 12 bases between the two ends. The CDR3 has 12 residues.

The chain recombines TRBV28 with TRBJ2-7; 8 nucleotides match TRBD1. Per the germline V gene, CDR1 is MDHEN and CDR2 is SYDVKM. This CDR3 contains 13 residues. V shed 4 bases, J shed 7 bases, and the junction held 6 bases outside the gene matches. Here the CDR3 DNA reads TGTGCCAGCAGTTCCCAGGGGGCAAATGAGCAGTACTTC. Amino acids: CASSSQGANEQYF.